This T cell receptor (beta chain) comes out of a study of T cell responses to AZD1222 COVID-19 vaccine. Concerning this clone: The antigen is not known.

TCRdb's table, derived via immunoSEQ multiplex PCR, lists solely in-frame clones and lacks some. The sample has tens of thousands of clones; 86% are singletons. The trim removed 3 bases at V and 4 bases at J, leaving 9 bases unmatched. CDR3 length: 15 residues. Germline CDR1 KGHSH, CDR2 LQKENI. General study findings and limits: Of spike-specific TCRs, nearly half reportedly target regions left unmutated in variants. Repertoire samples came only from after the peak T cell response. The sample set comprised mostly white British donors with more females, and clonal diversity was possibly underestimated. The CD4 TCRs associated with vaccination extended across spike and predominated at 160-218 and 743-854.

The sequencing here drew on peripheral blood, taken on day 0 of AZD1222 vaccination. The receptor was isolated from an adult in good health. The chain links TRBV18 to TRBJ2-7; 7 nucleotides match TRBD2. DNA of the CDR3: TGTGCCAGCTCACCGGGAGGGCCTACAGTATACGAGCAGTACTTC. Its protein is CASSPGGPTVYEQYF. The whole variable domain, filled in from reference TRBV18 and TRBJ2-7, reads NAGVMQNPRHLVRRRGQEARLRCSPMKGHSHVYWYRQLPEEGLKFMVYLQKENIIDESGMPKERFSAEFPKEGPSILRIQQVVRGDSAAYFCASSPGGPTVYEQYFGPGTRLTVT.